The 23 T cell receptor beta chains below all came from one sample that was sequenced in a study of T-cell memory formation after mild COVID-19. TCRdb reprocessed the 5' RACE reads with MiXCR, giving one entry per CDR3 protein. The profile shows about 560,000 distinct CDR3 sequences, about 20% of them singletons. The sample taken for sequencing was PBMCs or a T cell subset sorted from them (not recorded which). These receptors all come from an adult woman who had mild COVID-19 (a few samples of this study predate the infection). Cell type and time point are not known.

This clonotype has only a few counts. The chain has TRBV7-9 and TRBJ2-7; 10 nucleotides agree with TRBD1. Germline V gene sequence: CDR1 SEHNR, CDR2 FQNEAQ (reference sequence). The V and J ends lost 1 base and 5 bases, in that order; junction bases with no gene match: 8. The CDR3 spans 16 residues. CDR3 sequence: CASSLGDRGVLDEQYF. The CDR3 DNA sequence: TGTGCCAGCAGCTTAGGGGACAGGGGCGTACTTGACGAGCAGTACTTC.

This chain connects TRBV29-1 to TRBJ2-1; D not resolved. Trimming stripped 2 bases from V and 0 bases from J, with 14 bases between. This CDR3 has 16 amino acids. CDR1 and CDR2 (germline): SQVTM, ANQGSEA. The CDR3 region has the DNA TGCAGCGTTGAATGGGCAGCGCTGAGCTCCTACAATGAGCAGTTCTTC. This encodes CSVEWAALSSYNEQFF.

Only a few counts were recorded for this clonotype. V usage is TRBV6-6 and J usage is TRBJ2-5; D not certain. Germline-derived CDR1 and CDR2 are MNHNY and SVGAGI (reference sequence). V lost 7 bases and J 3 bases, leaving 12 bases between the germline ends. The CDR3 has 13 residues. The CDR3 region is CASTVAPKETQYF. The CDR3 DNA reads TGTGCCAGCACAGTAGCACCGAAAGAGACCCAGTACTTC.

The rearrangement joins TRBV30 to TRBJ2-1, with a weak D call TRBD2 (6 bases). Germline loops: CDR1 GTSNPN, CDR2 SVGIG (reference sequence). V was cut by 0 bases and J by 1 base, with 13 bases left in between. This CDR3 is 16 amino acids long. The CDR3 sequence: CAWSVAGGASYNEQFF. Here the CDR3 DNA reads TGTGCCTGGAGTGTCGCCGGGGGAGCGTCCTACAATGAGCAGTTCTTC.

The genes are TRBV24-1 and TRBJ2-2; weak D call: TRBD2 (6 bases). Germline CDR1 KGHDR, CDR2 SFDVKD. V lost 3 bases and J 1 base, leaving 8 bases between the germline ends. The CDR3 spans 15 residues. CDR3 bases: TGTGCCACCAGTGATGTCGGGAGGAACACCGGGGAGCTGTTTTTT. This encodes CATSDVGRNTGELFF.

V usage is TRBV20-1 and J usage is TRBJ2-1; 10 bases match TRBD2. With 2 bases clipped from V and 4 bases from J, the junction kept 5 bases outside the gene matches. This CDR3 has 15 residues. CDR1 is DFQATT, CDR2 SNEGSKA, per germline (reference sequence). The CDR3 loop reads CSARSSGRVYNEQFF. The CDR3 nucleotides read TGCAGTGCTAGATCTAGCGGGAGAGTTTACAATGAGCAGTTCTTC.

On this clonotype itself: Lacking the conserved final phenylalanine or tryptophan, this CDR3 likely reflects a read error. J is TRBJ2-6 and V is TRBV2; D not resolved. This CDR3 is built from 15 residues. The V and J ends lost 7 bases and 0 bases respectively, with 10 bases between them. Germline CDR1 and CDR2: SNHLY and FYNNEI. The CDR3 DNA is TGTGCCAGCAAGGACCTACTCTCTGGGGCCAACGTCCTGACTTTA. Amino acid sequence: CASKDLLSGANVLTL.

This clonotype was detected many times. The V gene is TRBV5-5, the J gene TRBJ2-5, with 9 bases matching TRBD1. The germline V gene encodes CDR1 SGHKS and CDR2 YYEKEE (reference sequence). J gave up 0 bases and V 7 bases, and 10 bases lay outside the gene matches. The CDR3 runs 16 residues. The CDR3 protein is CASYKQGAFHQETQYF. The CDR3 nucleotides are TGTGCCAGCTACAAACAGGGGGCTTTTCACCAAGAGACCCAGTACTTC. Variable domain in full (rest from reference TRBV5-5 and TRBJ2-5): DAGVTQSPTHLIKTRGQQVTLRCSPISGHKSVSWYQQVLGQGPQFIFQYYEKEERGRGNFPDRFSARQFPNYSSELNVNALLLGDSALYLCASYKQGAFHQETQYFGPGTRLLVL.

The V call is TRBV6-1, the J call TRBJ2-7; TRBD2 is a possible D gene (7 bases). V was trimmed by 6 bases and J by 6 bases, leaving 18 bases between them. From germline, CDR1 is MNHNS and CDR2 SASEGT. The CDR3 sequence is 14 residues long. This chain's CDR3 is CASSRGGDKGEQYF. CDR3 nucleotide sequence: TGTGCCAGCAGCAGAGGGGGGGACAAAGGCGAGCAGTACTTC.

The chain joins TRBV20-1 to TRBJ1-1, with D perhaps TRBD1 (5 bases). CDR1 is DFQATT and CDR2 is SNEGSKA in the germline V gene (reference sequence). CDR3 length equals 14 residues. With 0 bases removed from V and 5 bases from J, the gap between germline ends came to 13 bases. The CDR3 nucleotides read TGCAGTGCTAGAGATTCCGCAGGGAGGACTGAAGCTTTCTTT. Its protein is CSARDSAGRTEAFF.

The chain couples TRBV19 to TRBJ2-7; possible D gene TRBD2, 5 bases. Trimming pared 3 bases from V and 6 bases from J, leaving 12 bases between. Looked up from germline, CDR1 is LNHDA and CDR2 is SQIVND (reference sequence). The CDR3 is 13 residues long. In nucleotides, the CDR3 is TGTGCCAGTAGTATCCCAGCTAGCAGCGAGCAGTACTTC. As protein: CASSIPASSEQYF.

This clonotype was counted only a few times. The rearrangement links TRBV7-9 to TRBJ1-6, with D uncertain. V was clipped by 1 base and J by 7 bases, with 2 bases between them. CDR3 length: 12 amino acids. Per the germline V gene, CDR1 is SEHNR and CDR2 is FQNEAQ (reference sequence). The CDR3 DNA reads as TGTGCCAGCAGCTTAGGGAATTCACCCCTCCACTTT. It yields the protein CASSLGNSPLHF.

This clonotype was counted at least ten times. The CDR3 coding sequence is TGTGCCAGCAGTTTGAAGGTATTGGCCGGGGAGCTGTTTTTT. Protein product: CASSLKVLAGELFF. The gene calls are TRBV12-3 or TRBV12-4 and TRBJ2-2; no clear D gene. CDR3 length equals 14 residues. Between the trimmed V and J ends, which lost 3 bases and 6 bases, there was a span of 11 bases.

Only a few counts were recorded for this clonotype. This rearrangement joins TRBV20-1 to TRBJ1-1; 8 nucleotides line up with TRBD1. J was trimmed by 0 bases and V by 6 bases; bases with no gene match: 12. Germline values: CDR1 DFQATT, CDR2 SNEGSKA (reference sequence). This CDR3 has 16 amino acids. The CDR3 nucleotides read TGCAGTGCCCCTTCCCCCTACAGGGGGATGAACACTGAAGCTTTCTTT. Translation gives CSAPSPYRGMNTEAFF.

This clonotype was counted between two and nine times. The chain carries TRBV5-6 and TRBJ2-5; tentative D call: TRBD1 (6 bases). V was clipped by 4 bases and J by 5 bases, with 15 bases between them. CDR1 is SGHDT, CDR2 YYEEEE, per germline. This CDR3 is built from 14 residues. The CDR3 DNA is TGTGCCAGCAGCCAGGGGCGTTCCTGGGAGACCCAGTACTTC. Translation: CASSQGRSWETQYF.

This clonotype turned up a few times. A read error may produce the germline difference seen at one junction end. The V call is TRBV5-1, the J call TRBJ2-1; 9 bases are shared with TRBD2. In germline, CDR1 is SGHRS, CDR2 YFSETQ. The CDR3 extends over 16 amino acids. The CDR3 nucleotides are TGCGCCAGCCGCTTGCCTAGCGGGGTCTCCTACAATGAGCAGTTCTTC. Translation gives CASRLPSGVSYNEQFF.

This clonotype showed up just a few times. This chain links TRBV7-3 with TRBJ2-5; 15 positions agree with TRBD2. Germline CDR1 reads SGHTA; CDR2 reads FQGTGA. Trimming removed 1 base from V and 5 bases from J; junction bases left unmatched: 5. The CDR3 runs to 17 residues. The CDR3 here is CASSLKRTSGGAETQYF. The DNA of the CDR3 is TGTGCCAGCAGCTTAAAGAGGACTAGCGGGGGGGCTGAGACCCAGTACTTC.

For the CDR3, the DNA is TGCAGCGTTGAGTTCATGGGCCACCCTCGGGAGCAGTACTTC. Translating gives CSVEFMGHPREQYF. The J gene is TRBJ2-7, the V gene TRBV29-1; D is ambiguous. The CDR3 runs 14 residues. V was cut by 3 bases and J by 7 bases, with 19 bases left in between. Germline values: CDR1 SQVTM, CDR2 ANQGSEA.

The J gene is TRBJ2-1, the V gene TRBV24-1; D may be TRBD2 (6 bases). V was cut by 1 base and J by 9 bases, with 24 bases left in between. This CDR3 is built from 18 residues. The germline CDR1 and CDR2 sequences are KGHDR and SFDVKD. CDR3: CATSDFRSPTRHAGEQFF. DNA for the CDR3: TGTGCCACCAGTGATTTTCGCTCGCCGACTAGACACGCCGGTGAGCAGTTCTTC.

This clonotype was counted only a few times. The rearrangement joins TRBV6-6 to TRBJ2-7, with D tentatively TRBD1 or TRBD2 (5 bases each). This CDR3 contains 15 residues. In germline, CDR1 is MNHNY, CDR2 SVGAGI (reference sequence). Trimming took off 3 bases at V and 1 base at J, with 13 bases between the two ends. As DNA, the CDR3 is TGTGCCAGCAGTTATTCCGGGACCAGTTCCTACGAGCAGTACTTC. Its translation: CASSYSGTSSYEQYF.

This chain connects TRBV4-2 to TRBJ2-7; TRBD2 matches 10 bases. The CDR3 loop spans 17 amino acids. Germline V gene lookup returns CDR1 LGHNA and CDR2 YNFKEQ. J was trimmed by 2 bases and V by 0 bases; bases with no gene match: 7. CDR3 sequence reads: CASSQDRGLASTYEQYF. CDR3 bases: TGTGCCAGCAGCCAAGATCGGGGACTAGCGTCTACCTACGAGCAGTACTTC.

The CDR3 spells CASSLSHFGQPNTGELFF. As DNA, the CDR3 is TGTGCCAGCAGCTTATCCCACTTCGGACAACCGAACACCGGGGAGCTGTTTTTT. V and J are TRBV7-9 and TRBJ2-2; possible D gene TRBD1, 5 bases. Looked up from germline, CDR1 is SEHNR and CDR2 is FQNEAQ (reference sequence). V lost 2 bases and J 0 bases, leaving 16 bases between the germline ends. CDR3 length equals 18 residues.

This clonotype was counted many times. CDR3 sequence reads: CASRTDSRSGNTIYF. The CDR3 nucleotides read TGTGCCAGCAGGACGGACAGTCGCTCTGGAAACACCATATATTTT. The chain employs TRBV12-3 or TRBV12-4 and TRBJ1-3; tentatively, D is TRBD1 (6 bases). V was shortened by 6 bases and J by 0 bases, with 12 bases between the two germline ends. This CDR3 is built from 15 residues.